This TCR beta chain was profiled in a study of T cells in Graves' hyperthyroidism and ophthalmopathy. It was RNA transcripts that yielded the amplified TCR beta CDR3 regions. Initially, a first-round RT-PCR of the TCR CDR3 employed the HTBI primer set. TCRdb re-called the multiplex PCR reads through MiXCR, storing one row per CDR3 protein. The top ten clones hold around 10% of a sample with hundreds of thousands of distinct CDR3 sequences, over 35% of them seen once. Germline CDR1 and CDR2: SGHRS and YFSETQ. The CDR3 is 15 residues long. Germline trimming cut 7 bases from V and 3 bases from J; bases unmatched to any gene: 11.

This chain links TRBV5-1 with TRBJ2-5, with 8 bases matching TRBD2. What was sequenced was blood. The clonotype was recovered from a man aged 18 to 29 with Graves' hyperthyroidism. The CDR3 protein is CASFNERGFEETQYF. For the CDR3, the DNA is TGCGCCAGCTTCAACGAGCGGGGGTTCGAAGAGACCCAGTACTTC.